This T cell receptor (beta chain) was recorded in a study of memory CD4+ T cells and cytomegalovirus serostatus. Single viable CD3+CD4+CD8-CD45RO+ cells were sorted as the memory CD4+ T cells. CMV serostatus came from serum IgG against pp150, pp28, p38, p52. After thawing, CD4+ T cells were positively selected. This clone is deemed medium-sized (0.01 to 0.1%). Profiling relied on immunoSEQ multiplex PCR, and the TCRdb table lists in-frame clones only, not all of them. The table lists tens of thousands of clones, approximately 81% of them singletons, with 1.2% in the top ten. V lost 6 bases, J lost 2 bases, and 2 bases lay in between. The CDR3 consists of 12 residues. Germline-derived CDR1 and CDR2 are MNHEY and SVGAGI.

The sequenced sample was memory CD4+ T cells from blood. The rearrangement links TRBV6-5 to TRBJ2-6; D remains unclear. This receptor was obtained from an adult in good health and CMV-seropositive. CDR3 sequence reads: CASRTGANVLTF. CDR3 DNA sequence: TGTGCCAGCAGGACTGGGGCCAACGTCCTGACTTTC.